The sequence of this T cell receptor beta chain was determined in a study of shared clonotypes between healthy human individuals. Profiled with immunoSEQ multiplex PCR; TCRdb holds only in-frame clones, not every one. The sample has millions of clones; 93% are singletons. The germline V and J ends were trimmed by 2 bases and 3 bases, with 10 bases remaining between them. Germline-derived CDR1 and CDR2 are SQVTM and ANQGSEA. The CDR3 sequence is 13 residues long. CD45RO-negative, CCR7-positively selected cells formed the naive CD8 fraction, excluding terminally differentiated effector memory CD45RA+ cells. Overall study results and limits: Clonotype sharing across a few donors was observed for 4% to 5.5% of naive CD4 clonotypes.

Only a few counts were recorded for this clone. Its antigen is not known. The receptor's source is a man aged 18-30 years in good health. Some clones in this sample may be carry-over from other donors' samples. The chain links TRBV29-1 to TRBJ1-2; no clear D. Sequencing was done on a sample of naive CD8+ T cells from PBMCs. CDR3 sequence reads: CSVESLMDYGYTF. For the CDR3, the DNA is TGCAGCGTTGAATCCTTGATGGACTATGGCTACACCTTC.